Listed here are 4 T cell receptor beta chains from one sample, sequenced in a study of CD8 T cells in Susac syndrome. Random hexamers were used to reverse transcribe an amount of about 0.45 to 1 ug RNA. TCRdb recomputed calls from the immunoSEQ multiplex PCR reads with MiXCR, one row per CDR3 protein. The sample yields 180,000 or so distinct CDR3 sequences, roughly 94% seen once. Source material: CD4+ T cells from PBMCs. The receptors were gathered from a human donor in good health.

The chain couples TRBV19 to TRBJ2-5; 8 nucleotides line up with TRBD2. After removal of 3 bases from V and 5 bases from J, the junction contained 8 bases not matched to a gene. Germline V lookup: CDR1 LNHDA, CDR2 SQIVND (reference sequence). The CDR3 runs to 15 residues. CDR3 DNA: TGTGCCAGTAGTATCCCGGGACTAGGTGCGGAGACCCAGTACTTC. This encodes CASSIPGLGAETQYF.

This sequence joins TRBV29-1 and TRBJ2-5; either TRBD1 or TRBD2 may supply D (6 bases each). The germline CDR1 and CDR2 sequences are SQVTM and ANQGSEA. This CDR3 has 13 amino acids. V gave up 3 bases and J gave up 4 bases, with 12 bases separating them. CDR3 protein: CSVDWGAGETQYF. CDR3 DNA: TGCAGCGTTGACTGGGGGGCGGGAGAGACCCAGTACTTC.

The chain combines TRBV15 with TRBJ2-7, with TRBD1 matching 9 bases. The CDR3 runs to 16 residues. V was pared by 0 bases and J by 4 bases, with 7 bases of the junction left unmatched. CDR1 is LNHNV, CDR2 YYDKDF, per germline (reference sequence). DNA for the CDR3: TGTGCCACCAGCAGAGATGAGGGGGACAGGGATTACGAGCAGTACGTC. It is translated as CATSRDEGDRDYEQYV.

The chain employs TRBV10-3 and TRBJ2-5; 11 positions match TRBD2. The germline V gene has CDR1 ENHRY and CDR2 SYGVKD. This CDR3 spans 15 amino acids. J was trimmed by 5 bases and V by 6 bases; bases with no gene match: 8. The CDR3 protein is CAIRDTSGGRETQYF. DNA of the CDR3: TGTGCCATCAGGGATACTAGCGGGGGTCGCGAGACCCAGTACTTC.